These T cell receptor beta chains were read from a single sample in a study of blood T cell repertoires in COVID-19. Profiled with immunoSEQ multiplex PCR; TCRdb holds only in-frame clones, not every one. This sample yields about 150,000 clones, of which about 85% are seen a single time; about 38% belongs to the top ten. Material for sequencing was peripheral blood. The receptors derive from a human donor in a cohort sampled during active COVID-19. Both conserved end residues are part of each CDR3. The order of the fields is V gene, clone size, D gene, J gene, CDR3 DNA, CDR3 protein. D genes are given only for firm matches. The size field is filled for only some rows; it gives once, few, many or a size class.

V: TRBV5-5; size: -; D: -; J: TRBJ1-2; DNA: TGTGCCAGCAGCTTGGCGGGGGGCGCGGACTATGGCTACACCTTC; CDR3: CASSLAGGADYGYTF
V: TRBV12-3/TRBV12-4; size: -; D: TRBD1; J: TRBJ1-2; DNA: TGTGCCAGCAGGTCGACAGGGCCGGGTGGCTACACCTTC; CDR3: CASRSTGPGGYTF
V: TRBV2; size: -; D: -; J: TRBJ2-7; DNA: TGTGCCAGCACCGGGCCTCGGGGGGAGCAGTACTTC; CDR3: CASTGPRGEQYF
V: TRBV30; size: -; D: -; J: TRBJ2-3; DNA: TGTGCCTGGAGCCGAGGCACGACTAGCACAGATACGCAGTATTTT; CDR3: CAWSRGTTSTDTQYF
V: TRBV30; size: -; D: -; J: TRBJ2-7; DNA: TGTGCCTGGAGTGTGGGAGGGGGGCCTTACGAGCAGTACTTC; CDR3: CAWSVGGGPYEQYF
V: TRBV5-5; size: -; D: -; J: TRBJ2-2; DNA: TGTGCCAGCAGCATGCTGGCCTTGAACACCGGGGAGCTGTTTTTT; CDR3: CASSMLALNTGELFF
V: TRBV19; size: -; D: TRBD2; J: TRBJ2-3; DNA: TGTGCCAGTAGTAGCCCGCGAGTACTAGCGGGGGGTCTAACGCAGTATTTT; CDR3: CASSSPRVLAGGLTQYF
V: TRBV5-8; size: -; D: -; J: TRBJ2-2; DNA: TGTGCCAGCAGCTTGTTGACAGGAGGAAACACCGGGGAGCTGTTTTTT; CDR3: CASSLLTGGNTGELFF
V: TRBV7-9; size: few; D: TRBD1; J: TRBJ1-1; DNA: TGTGCCAGCAGCTTAGCAAGGGACAGGCACCCCATGAACACTGAAGCTTTCTTT; CDR3: CASSLARDRHPMNTEAFF
V: TRBV7-9; size: few; D: -; J: TRBJ1-3; DNA: TGTGCCAGCAGCTCCCTGGCCTCTGGAAACACCATATATTTT; CDR3: CASSSLASGNTIYF
V: TRBV4-1; size: -; D: TRBD1; J: TRBJ1-2; DNA: TGCGCCAGCACGAAAGAAGGGGGCGGCTATGGCTACACCTTC; CDR3: CASTKEGGGYGYTF
V: TRBV9; size: -; D: -; J: TRBJ1-1; DNA: TGTGCCAGCAGCGCTACACGGGACACTGAAGCTTTCTTT; CDR3: CASSATRDTEAFF
V: TRBV18; size: -; D: -; J: TRBJ2-7; DNA: TGTGCCAGCTCAGGGAGGGGGTTTTCGGACGAGCAGTACTTC; CDR3: CASSGRGFSDEQYF
V: TRBV6-5; size: -; D: TRBD1; J: TRBJ1-3; DNA: TGTGCCAGCAGCCCGGACAGGGGTCGAAACACCATATATTTT; CDR3: CASSPDRGRNTIYF
V: TRBV5-1; size: few; D: TRBD1; J: TRBJ1-2; DNA: TGCGCCAGCAGCTCGGACAGGGCTAAGGGCAACTATGGCTACACCTTC; CDR3: CASSSDRAKGNYGYTF
V: TRBV18; size: -; D: TRBD1; J: TRBJ1-2; DNA: TGTGCCAGCTCACGGGCGTCCGGGACAGGGATACCCACCTATGGCTACACCTTC; CDR3: CASSRASGTGIPTYGYTF
V: TRBV4-1; size: -; D: -; J: TRBJ2-5; DNA: TGCGCCAGCAGCAAAAGCACCCAGGGGCAAGAGACCCAGTACTTC; CDR3: CASSKSTQGQETQYF
V: TRBV4-1; size: -; D: TRBD1; J: TRBJ1-4; DNA: TGCGCCAGCAGCCCTAGACAGGGGGTCGGGGAAAAACTGTTTTTT; CDR3: CASSPRQGVGEKLFF
V: TRBV7-2; size: -; D: -; J: TRBJ1-1; DNA: TGTGCCAGCAGCGCTAGACAGGTGAACACTGAAGCTTTCTTT; CDR3: CASSARQVNTEAFF
V: TRBV4-1; size: -; D: -; J: TRBJ1-1; DNA: TGCGCCAGCAGCCAAGAGAGGAGGGCCACTGAAGCTTTCTTT; CDR3: CASSQERRATEAFF
V: TRBV5-1; size: -; D: -; J: TRBJ1-2; DNA: TGCGCCAGCAGCTTGGGGACAGTCTATGGCTACACCTTC; CDR3: CASSLGTVYGYTF
V: TRBV6-5; size: -; D: TRBD1; J: TRBJ1-6; DNA: TGTGCCGGATGGACAGGGGAAAGTTCACCCCTCCACTTT; CDR3: CAGWTGESSPLHF
V: TRBV10-3; size: -; D: TRBD1; J: TRBJ2-5; DNA: TGTGCCATCAGCCCGAGTGAGGGGGCTGGGACCCAGTACTTC; CDR3: CAISPSEGAGTQYF
V: TRBV4-3; size: -; D: TRBD2; J: TRBJ2-1; DNA: TGCGCCAGCAGCCCCCCCCGGCCTAGCGGGGGGTACAATGAGCAGTTCTTC; CDR3: CASSPPRPSGGYNEQFF
V: TRBV15; size: -; D: -; J: TRBJ1-2; DNA: TGTGCCACCAGCAGAGATTTGGACACATCTAACTATGGCTACACCTTC; CDR3: CATSRDLDTSNYGYTF
V: TRBV5-1; size: -; D: -; J: TRBJ2-7; DNA: TGCGCCAGCAGCTTGCCCCTCTCCGGTTACGAGCAGTACTTC; CDR3: CASSLPLSGYEQYF
V: TRBV5-6; size: once; D: -; J: TRBJ2-3; DNA: TGTGCCAGCAGCTTACCCGACTCCACAGATACGCAGTATTTT; CDR3: CASSLPDSTDTQYF
V: TRBV6-5; size: -; D: -; J: TRBJ1-3; DNA: TGTGCCAGCAGGACAGAACCAACTGGAAACACCATATATTTT; CDR3: CASRTEPTGNTIYF
V: TRBV9; size: -; D: -; J: TRBJ2-2; DNA: TGTGCCAGCACCACTACCGCTGGACACCTGAACACCGGGGAGCTGTTTTTT; CDR3: CASTTTAGHLNTGELFF
V: TRBV6-5; size: -; D: -; J: TRBJ2-5; DNA: TGTGCCAGCAGCCCCGACTGGAACCAAGAGACCCAGTACTTC; CDR3: CASSPDWNQETQYF
V: TRBV11-3; size: -; D: -; J: TRBJ2-7; DNA: TGTGCCAGCAGCCACCCGCAGGGGAGCTCCTACGAGCAGTACTTC; CDR3: CASSHPQGSSYEQYF
V: TRBV5-1; size: -; D: -; J: TRBJ2-1; DNA: TGCGCCAGCAGCTTGGAAGCGGTCAATGAGCAGTTCTTC; CDR3: CASSLEAVNEQFF
V: TRBV5-7; size: -; D: TRBD1; J: TRBJ2-2; DNA: TGTGCCAGCAGCCAACCACAGACAGGGACCACCGGGGAGCTGTTTTTT; CDR3: CASSQPQTGTTGELFF